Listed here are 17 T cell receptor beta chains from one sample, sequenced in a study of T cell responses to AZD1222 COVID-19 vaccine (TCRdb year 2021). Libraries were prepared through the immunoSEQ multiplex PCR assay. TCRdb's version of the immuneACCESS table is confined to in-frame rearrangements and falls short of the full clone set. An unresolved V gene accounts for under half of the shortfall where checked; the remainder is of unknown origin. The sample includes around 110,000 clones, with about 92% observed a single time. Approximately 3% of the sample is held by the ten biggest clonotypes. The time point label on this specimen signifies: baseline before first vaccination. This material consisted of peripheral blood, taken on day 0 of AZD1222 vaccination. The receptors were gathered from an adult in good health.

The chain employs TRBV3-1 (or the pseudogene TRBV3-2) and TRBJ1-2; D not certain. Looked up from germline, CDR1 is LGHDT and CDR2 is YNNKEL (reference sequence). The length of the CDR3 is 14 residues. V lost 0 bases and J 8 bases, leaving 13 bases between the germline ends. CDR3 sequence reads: CASSQERSLWGYTF. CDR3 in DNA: TGTGCCAGCAGCCAAGAAAGGTCCCTCTGGGGCTACACCTTC.

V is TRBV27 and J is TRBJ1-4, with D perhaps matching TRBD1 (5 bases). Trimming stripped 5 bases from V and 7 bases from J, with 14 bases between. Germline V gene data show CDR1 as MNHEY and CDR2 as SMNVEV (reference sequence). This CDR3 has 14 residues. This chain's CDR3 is CASSPQGRPEKLFF. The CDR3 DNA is TGTGCCAGCAGTCCCCAGGGACGTCCTGAAAAACTGTTTTTT.

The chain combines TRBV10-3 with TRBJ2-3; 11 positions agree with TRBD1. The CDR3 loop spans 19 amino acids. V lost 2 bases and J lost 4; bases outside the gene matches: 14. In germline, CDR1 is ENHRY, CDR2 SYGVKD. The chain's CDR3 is CAISEAQGQGARNADTQYF. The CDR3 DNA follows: TGTGCCATCAGTGAGGCCCAAGGACAGGGGGCGCGAAACGCAGATACGCAGTATTTT.

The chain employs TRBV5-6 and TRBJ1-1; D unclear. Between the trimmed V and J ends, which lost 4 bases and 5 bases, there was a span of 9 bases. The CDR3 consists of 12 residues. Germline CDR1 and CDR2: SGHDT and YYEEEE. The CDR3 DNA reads TGTGCCAGCAGCCGCGTGCGGACTGAAGCTTTCTTT. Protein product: CASSRVRTEAFF.

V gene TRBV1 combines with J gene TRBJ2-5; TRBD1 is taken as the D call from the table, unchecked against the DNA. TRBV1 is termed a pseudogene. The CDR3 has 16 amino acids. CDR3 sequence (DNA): TGCACCAGCAGCCAAGGGTCGGTCTACAGGGTAGAGACCCAGTACTTC. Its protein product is CTSSQGSVYRVETQYF.

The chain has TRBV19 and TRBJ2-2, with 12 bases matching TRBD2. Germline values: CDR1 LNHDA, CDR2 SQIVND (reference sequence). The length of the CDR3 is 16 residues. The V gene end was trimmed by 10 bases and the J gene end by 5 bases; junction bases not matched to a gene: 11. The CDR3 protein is CATSTTSGRRTGELFF. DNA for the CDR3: TGTGCCACCTCCACGACTAGCGGGAGACGAACCGGGGAGCTGTTTTTT.

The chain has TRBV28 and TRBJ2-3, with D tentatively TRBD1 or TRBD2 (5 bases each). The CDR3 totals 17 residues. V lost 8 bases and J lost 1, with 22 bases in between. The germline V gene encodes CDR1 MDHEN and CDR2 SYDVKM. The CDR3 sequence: CASRWPFQGVGTDTQYF. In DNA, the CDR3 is TGTGCCAGCCGGTGGCCGTTTCAGGGAGTGGGCACAGATACGCAGTATTTT.

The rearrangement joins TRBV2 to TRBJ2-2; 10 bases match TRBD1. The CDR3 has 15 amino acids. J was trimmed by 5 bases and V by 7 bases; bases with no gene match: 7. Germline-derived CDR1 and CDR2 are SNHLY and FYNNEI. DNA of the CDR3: TGTGCCAGCACACCTGACAGGGGGCATACCGGGGAGCTGTTTTTT. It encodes CASTPDRGHTGELFF.

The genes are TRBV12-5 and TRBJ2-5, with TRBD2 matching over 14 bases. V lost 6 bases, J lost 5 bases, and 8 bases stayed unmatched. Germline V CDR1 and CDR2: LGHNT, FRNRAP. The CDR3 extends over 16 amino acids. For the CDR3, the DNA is TGTGCTAGTGGCTTTGGGACTAGCGGGAGATTGGAGACCCAGTACTTC. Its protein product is CASGFGTSGRLETQYF. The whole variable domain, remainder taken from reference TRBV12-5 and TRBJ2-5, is DARVTQTPRHKVTEMGQEVTMRCQPILGHNTVFWYRQTMMQGLELLAYFRNRAPLDDSGMPKDRFSAEMPDATLATLKIQPSEPRDSAVYFCASGFGTSGRLETQYFGPGTRLLVL.

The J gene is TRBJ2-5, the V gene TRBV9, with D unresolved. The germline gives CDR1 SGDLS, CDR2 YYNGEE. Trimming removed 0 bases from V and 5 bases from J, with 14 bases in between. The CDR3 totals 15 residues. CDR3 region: CASSVDAFGRETQYF. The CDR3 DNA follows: TGTGCCAGCAGCGTAGATGCCTTCGGTCGGGAGACCCAGTACTTC. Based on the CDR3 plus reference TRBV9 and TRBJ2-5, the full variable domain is DSGVTQTPKHLITATGQRVTLRCSPRSGDLSVYWYQQSLDQGLQFLIQYYNGEERAKGNILERFSAQQFPDLHSELNLSSLELGDSALYFCASSVDAFGRETQYFGPGTRLLVL.

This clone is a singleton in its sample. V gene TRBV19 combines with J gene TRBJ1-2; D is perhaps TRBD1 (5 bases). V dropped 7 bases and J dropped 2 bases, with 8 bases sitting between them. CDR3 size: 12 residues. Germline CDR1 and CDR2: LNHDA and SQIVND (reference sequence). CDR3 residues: CASTQVNYGYTF. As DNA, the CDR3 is TGTGCCAGTACACAGGTGAACTATGGCTACACCTTC.

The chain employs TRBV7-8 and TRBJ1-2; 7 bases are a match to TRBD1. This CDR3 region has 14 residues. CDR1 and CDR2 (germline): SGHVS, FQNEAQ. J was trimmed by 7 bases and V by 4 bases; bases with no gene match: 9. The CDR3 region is CASSYGDRVGGYTF. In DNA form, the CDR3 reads TGTGCCAGCAGCTATGGAGACAGGGTGGGTGGCTACACCTTC.

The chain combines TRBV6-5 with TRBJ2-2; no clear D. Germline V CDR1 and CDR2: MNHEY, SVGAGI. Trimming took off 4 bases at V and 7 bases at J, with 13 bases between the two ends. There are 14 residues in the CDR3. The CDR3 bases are TGTGCCAGCAGTTTGAACCGAGGAGACGGGGAGCTGTTTTTT. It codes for CASSLNRGDGELFF.

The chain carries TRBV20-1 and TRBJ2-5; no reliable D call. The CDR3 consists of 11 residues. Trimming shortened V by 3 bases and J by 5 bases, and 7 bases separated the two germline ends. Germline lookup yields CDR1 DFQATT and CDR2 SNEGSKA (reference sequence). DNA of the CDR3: TGCAGTGCTAGGTTCTGGGAGACCCAGTACTTC. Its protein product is CSARFWETQYF.

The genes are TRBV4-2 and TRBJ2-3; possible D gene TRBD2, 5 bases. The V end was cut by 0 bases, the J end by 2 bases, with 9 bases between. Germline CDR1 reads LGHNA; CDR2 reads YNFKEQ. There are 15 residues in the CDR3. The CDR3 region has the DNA TGTGCCAGCAGCCAAGAGAGAGGGTACACAGATACGCAGTATTTT. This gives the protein CASSQERGYTDTQYF.

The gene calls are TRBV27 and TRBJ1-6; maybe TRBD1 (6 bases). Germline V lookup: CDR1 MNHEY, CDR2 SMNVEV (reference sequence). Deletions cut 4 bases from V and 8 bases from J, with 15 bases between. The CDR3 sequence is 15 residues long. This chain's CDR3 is CASSYRRGGYSPLHF. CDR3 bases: TGTGCCAGCAGTTACCGCAGGGGTGGTTATTCACCCCTCCACTTT.

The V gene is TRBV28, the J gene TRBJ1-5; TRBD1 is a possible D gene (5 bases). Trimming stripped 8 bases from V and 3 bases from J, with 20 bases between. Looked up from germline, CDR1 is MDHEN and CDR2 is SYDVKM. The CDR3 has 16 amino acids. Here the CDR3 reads CASGTGGTPHNQPQHF. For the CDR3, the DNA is TGTGCCAGCGGAACCGGGGGAACCCCTCACAATCAGCCCCAGCATTTT. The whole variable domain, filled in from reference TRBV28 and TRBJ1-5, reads DVKVTQSSRYLVKRTGEKVFLECVQDMDHENMFWYRQDPGLGLRLIYFSYDVKMKEKGDIPEGYSVSREKKERFSLILESASTNQTSMYLCASGTGGTPHNQPQHFGDGTRLSIL.